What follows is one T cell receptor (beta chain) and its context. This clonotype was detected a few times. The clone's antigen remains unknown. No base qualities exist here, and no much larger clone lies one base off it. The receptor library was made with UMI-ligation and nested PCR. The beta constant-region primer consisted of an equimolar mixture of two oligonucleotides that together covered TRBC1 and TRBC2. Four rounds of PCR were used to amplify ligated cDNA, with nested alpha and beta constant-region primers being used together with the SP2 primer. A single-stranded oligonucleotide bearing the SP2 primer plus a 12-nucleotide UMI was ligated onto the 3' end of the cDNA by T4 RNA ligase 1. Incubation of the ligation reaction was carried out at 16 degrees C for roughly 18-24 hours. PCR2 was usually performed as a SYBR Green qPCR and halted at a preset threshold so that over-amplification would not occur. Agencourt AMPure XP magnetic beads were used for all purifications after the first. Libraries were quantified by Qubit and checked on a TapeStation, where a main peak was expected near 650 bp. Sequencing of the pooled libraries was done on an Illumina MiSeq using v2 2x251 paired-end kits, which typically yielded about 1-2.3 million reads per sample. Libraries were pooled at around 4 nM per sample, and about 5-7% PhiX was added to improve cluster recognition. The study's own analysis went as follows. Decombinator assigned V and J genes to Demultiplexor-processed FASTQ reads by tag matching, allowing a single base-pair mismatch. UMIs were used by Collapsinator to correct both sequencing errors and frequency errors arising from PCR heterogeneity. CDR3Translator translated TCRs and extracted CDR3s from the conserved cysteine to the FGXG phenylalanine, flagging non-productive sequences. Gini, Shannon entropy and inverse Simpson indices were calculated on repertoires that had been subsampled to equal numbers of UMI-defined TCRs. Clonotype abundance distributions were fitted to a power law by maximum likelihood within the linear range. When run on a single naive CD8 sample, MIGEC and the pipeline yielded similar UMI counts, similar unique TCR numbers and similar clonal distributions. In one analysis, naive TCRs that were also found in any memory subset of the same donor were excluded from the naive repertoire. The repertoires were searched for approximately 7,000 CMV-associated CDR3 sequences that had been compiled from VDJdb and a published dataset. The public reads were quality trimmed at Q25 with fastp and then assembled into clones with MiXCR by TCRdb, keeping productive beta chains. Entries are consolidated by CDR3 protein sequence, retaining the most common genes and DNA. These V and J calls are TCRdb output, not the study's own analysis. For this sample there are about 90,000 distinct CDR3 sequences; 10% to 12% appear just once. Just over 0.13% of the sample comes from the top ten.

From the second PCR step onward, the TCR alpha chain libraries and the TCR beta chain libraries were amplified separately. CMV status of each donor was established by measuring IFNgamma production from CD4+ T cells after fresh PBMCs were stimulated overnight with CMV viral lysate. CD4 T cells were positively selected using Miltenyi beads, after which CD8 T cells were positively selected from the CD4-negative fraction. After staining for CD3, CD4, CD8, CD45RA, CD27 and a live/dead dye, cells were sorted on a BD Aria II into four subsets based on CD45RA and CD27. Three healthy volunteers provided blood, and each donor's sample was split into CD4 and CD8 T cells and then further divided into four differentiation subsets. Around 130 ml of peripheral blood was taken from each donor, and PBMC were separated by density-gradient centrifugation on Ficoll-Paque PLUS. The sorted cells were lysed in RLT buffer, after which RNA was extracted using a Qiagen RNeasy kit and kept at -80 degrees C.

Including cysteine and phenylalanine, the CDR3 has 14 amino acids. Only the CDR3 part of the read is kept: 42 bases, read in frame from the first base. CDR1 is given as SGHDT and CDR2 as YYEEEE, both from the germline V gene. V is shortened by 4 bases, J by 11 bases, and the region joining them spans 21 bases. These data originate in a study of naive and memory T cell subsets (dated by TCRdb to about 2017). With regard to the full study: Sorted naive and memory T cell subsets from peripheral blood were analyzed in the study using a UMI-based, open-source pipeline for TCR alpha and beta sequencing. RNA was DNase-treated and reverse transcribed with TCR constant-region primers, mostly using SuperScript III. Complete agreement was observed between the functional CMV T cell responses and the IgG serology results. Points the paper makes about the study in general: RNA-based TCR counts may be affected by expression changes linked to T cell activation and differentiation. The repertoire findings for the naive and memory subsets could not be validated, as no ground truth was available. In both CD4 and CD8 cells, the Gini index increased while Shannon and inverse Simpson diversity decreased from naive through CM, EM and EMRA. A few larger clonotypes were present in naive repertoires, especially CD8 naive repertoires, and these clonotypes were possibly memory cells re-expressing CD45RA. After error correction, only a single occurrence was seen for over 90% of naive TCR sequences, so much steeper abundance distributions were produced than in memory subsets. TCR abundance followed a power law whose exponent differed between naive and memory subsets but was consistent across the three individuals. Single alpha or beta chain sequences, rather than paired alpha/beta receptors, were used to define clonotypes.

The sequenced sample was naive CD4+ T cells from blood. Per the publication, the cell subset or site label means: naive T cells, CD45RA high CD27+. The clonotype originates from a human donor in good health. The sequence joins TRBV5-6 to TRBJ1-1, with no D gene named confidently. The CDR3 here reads CASSPLKRRRWAFF. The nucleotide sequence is TGTGCCAGCAGCCCCCTCAAGCGGAGACGTTGGGCTTTCTTT. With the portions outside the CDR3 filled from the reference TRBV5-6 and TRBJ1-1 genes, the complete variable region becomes DAGVTQSPTHLIKTRGQQVTLRCSPKSGHDTVSWYQQALGQGPQFIFQYYEEEERQRGNFPDRFSGHQFPNYSSELNVNALLLGDSALYLCASSPLKRRRWAFFGQGTRLTVV.